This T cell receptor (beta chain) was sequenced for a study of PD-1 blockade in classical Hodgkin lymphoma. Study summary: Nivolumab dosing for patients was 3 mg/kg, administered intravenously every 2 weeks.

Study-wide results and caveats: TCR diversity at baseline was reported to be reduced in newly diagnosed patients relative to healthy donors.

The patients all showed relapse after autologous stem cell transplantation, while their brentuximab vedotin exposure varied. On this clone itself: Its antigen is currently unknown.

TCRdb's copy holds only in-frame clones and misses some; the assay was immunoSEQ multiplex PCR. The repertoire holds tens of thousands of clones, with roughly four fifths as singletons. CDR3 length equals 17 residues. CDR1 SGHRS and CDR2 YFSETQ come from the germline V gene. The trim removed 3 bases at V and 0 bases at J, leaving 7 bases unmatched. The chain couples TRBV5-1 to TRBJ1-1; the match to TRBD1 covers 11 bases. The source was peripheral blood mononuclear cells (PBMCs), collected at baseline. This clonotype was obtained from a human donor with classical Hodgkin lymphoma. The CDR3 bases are TGCGCCAGCAGCTCCGGGACAGGGGGTTTCATGAACACTGAAGCTTTCTTT. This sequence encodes CASSSGTGGFMNTEAFF. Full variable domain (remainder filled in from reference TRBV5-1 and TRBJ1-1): KAGVTQTPRYLIKTRGQQVTLSCSPISGHRSVSWYQQTPGQGLQFLFEYFSETQRNKGNFPGRFSGRQFSNSRSEMNVSTLELGDSALYLCASSSGTGGFMNTEAFFGQGTRLTVV.